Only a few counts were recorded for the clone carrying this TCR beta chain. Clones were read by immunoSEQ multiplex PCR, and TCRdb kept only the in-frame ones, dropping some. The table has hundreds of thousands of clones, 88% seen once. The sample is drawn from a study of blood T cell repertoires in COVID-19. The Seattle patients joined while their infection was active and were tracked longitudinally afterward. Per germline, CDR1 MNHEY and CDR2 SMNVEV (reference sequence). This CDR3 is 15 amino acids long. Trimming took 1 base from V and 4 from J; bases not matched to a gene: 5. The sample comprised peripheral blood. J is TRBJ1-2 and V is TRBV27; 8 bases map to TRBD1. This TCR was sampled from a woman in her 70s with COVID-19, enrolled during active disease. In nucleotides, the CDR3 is TGTGCCAGCAGTTTATACAGGGGGAACGCCTATGGCTACACCTTC. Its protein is CASSLYRGNAYGYTF.